This record covers a single T cell receptor (beta chain). Indicated treatment: approximately 18 received Ad26.COV2.S at low or high dose, single or two shots; 5 received placebo; per-sample allocation not given. Specimens were obtained on day 63 following the first vaccine or placebo injection. The sample belongs to a study of Ad26.COV2.S vaccination and SARS-CoV-2 variants. The method was immunoSEQ multiplex PCR; TCRdb's version includes in-frame clones alone and lacks a portion of them. The sample records some 320,000 clones, 86% being singletons. The germline V gene has CDR1 SGHVS and CDR2 FQNEAQ. The CDR3 loop spans 17 amino acids. The junction had 13 bases not matched to a gene; V was cut back by 5 bases and J by 1 base.

The sequence was obtained from a person aged 18 to 59 who received the Ad26.COV2.S COVID-19 vaccine or a placebo. This chain joins TRBV7-8 and TRBJ1-1, with 7 bases that match TRBD1. This material consisted of peripheral blood, taken in a trial of Ad26.COV2.S vaccine versus placebo. CDR3 protein: CASSLDLRQGWNTEAFF. The CDR3 coding sequence is TGTGCCAGCAGCCTAGACCTTAGACAGGGTTGGAACACTGAAGCTTTCTTT.